One sample yielded the 14 T cell receptor beta chains listed below, sequenced in a study of T cell responses to AZD1222 COVID-19 vaccine. Generated by immunoSEQ multiplex PCR, the TCRdb table keeps only in-frame clones and is missing some. The sample lists 150,000 to 200,000 clones; 92% were seen once. This specimen was peripheral blood, taken 28 days after the second AZD1222 dose. The source of these receptors is an adult who received the AZD1222 COVID-19 vaccine.

The chain combines TRBV19 with TRBJ1-5, with D unresolved. V lost 10 bases and J 5 bases, leaving 15 bases between the germline ends. Looked up from germline, CDR1 is LNHDA and CDR2 is SQIVND (reference sequence). The CDR3 has 13 residues. The CDR3 sequence: CATTRERDQPQHF. The CDR3, as DNA: TGTGCCACCACACGGGAAAGGGATCAGCCCCAGCATTTT. Full variable domain (missing parts from reference TRBV19 and TRBJ1-5): DGGITQSPKYLFRKEGQNVTLSCEQNLNHDAMYWYRQDPGQGLRLIYYSQIVNDFQKGDIAEGYSVSREKKESFPLTVTSAQKNPTAFYLCATTRERDQPQHFGDGTRLSIL.

The chain has TRBV5-1 and TRBJ2-1, with TRBD1 identical over 8 bases. Trimming at V came to 4 bases and at J to 8 bases, leaving 5 bases not matched to a gene. Germline CDR1 reads SGHRS; CDR2 reads YFSETQ. There are 13 residues in the CDR3. This CDR3 is CASSVRTGYEQFF. For the CDR3, the DNA is TGCGCCAGCAGCGTCCGGACAGGGTATGAGCAGTTCTTC.

V gene TRBV14 combines with J gene TRBJ2-2; 8 bases are shared with TRBD2. The CDR3 runs 16 residues. CDR1 is SGHDN and CDR2 is FVKESK in the germline V gene. The V segment lost 4 bases and the J segment 4 bases; nucleotides outside the gene matches: 8. For the CDR3, the DNA is TGTGCCAGCAGCCCCAAGGCGGGAGGTGTCACCGGGGAGCTGTTTTTT. Protein product: CASSPKAGGVTGELFF.

A single count supports this clone. The chain recombines TRBV4-1 with TRBJ1-1; D may be TRBD1 (6 bases). Germline V gene sequence: CDR1 MGHRA, CDR2 YSYEKL. The V and J ends lost 0 bases and 5 bases respectively, with 10 bases between them. This CDR3 has 14 residues. As DNA, the CDR3 is TGCGCCAGCAGCCAAGATGAGGGGGGGACTGAAGCTTTCTTT. Translating gives CASSQDEGGTEAFF.

V and J are TRBV28 and TRBJ1-1; D gene uncertain. Trimming removed 6 bases from V and 0 bases from J, with 11 bases in between. CDR3 length equals 14 residues. The germline V gene encodes CDR1 MDHEN and CDR2 SYDVKM. CDR3 nucleotide sequence: TGTGCCAGCAGCGACGTAACGATGAACACTGAAGCTTTCTTT. It encodes CASSDVTMNTEAFF.

This chain joins TRBV7-9 and TRBJ1-3; 7 positions agree with TRBD1. Germline assignment: CDR1 SEHNR and CDR2 FQNEAQ (reference sequence). The J segment lost 0 bases and the V segment lost 5 bases, leaving 7 bases of the junction unmatched. This CDR3 is built from 16 residues. The CDR3 sequence is CASSAQQGNSGNTIYF. The CDR3 coding sequence is TGTGCCAGCAGCGCCCAACAGGGGAACTCTGGAAACACCATATATTTT.

The V and J genes are TRBV9 and TRBJ2-7; TRBD1 might be the D (5 bases). With 0 bases removed from V and 2 bases from J, the gap between germline ends came to 12 bases. The CDR3 totals 15 residues. Per the germline V gene, CDR1 is SGDLS and CDR2 is YYNGEE. The CDR3 DNA reads TGTGCCAGCAGCGTAGAAGGGGTGGGGACCTACGAGCAGTACTTC. It yields the protein CASSVEGVGTYEQYF. Supplemented by reference TRBV9 and TRBJ2-7, the full variable domain reads DSGVTQTPKHLITATGQRVTLRCSPRSGDLSVYWYQQSLDQGLQFLIQYYNGEERAKGNILERFSAQQFPDLHSELNLSSLELGDSALYFCASSVEGVGTYEQYFGPGTRLTVT.

The chain carries TRBV5-1 and TRBJ2-3, with 7 positions matching TRBD1. This CDR3 has 19 amino acids. The V and J ends lost 3 bases and 0 bases, in that order; junction bases with no gene match: 16. The germline V gene encodes CDR1 SGHRS and CDR2 YFSETQ. The CDR3 sequence is CASSSDPSTGRGSTDTQYF. The CDR3 DNA is TGCGCCAGCAGCTCCGACCCTTCGACAGGGCGAGGGAGCACAGATACGCAGTATTTT.

This chain uses TRBV28 with TRBJ1-1; 8 nucleotides match TRBD1. Trimming at V came to 3 bases and at J to 1 base, leaving 1 base not matched to a gene. Per germline, CDR1 MDHEN and CDR2 SYDVKM. The CDR3 contains 14 residues. CDR3: CASSLGTGNTEAFF. In DNA form, the CDR3 reads TGTGCCAGCAGTTTGGGGACAGGGAACACTGAAGCTTTCTTT.

The chain is built from TRBV5-6 and TRBJ2-3; 12 nucleotides line up with TRBD2. CDR1 is SGHDT, CDR2 YYEEEE, per germline. The CDR3 is 18 residues long. J was trimmed by 2 bases and V by 0 bases; bases with no gene match: 7. The CDR3 DNA is TGTGCCAGCAGCTTGGCGGCTAGCGGGGGGGCCCTCACAGATACGCAGTATTTT. It codes for CASSLAASGGALTDTQYF.

The gene calls are TRBV2 and TRBJ1-1, with a tentative D call TRBD1 (6 bases). Germline CDR1 reads SNHLY; CDR2 reads FYNNEI. The V gene lost 3 bases and the J gene lost 0 bases, with 11 bases spanning the gap. The CDR3 has 15 residues. CDR3 protein: CASSDFPGVNTEAFF. In DNA form, the CDR3 reads TGTGCCAGCAGTGACTTTCCAGGGGTGAACACTGAAGCTTTCTTT.

This chain joins TRBV5-4 and TRBJ1-4; 8 nucleotides match TRBD1. Germline loops: CDR1 SGHNT, CDR2 YYREEE (reference sequence). V lost 3 bases and J lost 6; bases outside the gene matches: 1. CDR3 length equals 13 residues. CDR3: CASSWGQDEKLFF. The CDR3 coding sequence is TGTGCCAGCAGCTGGGGACAGGATGAAAAACTGTTTTTT.

The chain carries TRBV24-1 and TRBJ2-5; 8 nucleotides match TRBD2. This CDR3 region has 17 residues. With V trimmed by 4 bases and J by 7 bases, 16 bases remained unmatched. From germline, CDR1 is KGHDR and CDR2 SFDVKD. Written as DNA, the CDR3 is TGTGCCACCAGTGACCCCGCCCACGGGACTAGTTCCGGGACCCAGTACTTC. Translating gives CATSDPAHGTSSGTQYF.

The chain has TRBV27 and TRBJ2-3, with 9 bases matching TRBD2. This CDR3 is 17 amino acids long. With 6 bases clipped from V and 1 base from J, the junction kept 11 bases outside the gene matches. Per the germline V gene, CDR1 is MNHEY and CDR2 is SMNVEV (reference sequence). Here the CDR3 DNA reads TGTGCCAGCAGCCTGCGACTAGCGGACAGCGGCACAGATACGCAGTATTTT. As protein: CASSLRLADSGTDTQYF.